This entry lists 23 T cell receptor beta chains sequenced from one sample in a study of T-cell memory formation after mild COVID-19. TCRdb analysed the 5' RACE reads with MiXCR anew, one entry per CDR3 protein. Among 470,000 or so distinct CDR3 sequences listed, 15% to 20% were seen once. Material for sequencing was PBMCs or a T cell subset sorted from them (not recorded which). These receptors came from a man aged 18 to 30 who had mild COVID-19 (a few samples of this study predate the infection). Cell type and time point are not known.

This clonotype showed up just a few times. CDR3 nucleotide sequence: TGTGCCAGCATGGGGATAGCGGGGGGGCCAGAGACCCAGTACTTC. Encoded protein: CASMGIAGGPETQYF. The chain uses TRBV5-6 and TRBJ2-5; 11 positions agree with TRBD2. The ends lost 6 bases at V and 4 bases at J; junction bases unmatched: 8. CDR1 is SGHDT and CDR2 is YYEEEE in the germline V gene. This CDR3 contains 15 residues.

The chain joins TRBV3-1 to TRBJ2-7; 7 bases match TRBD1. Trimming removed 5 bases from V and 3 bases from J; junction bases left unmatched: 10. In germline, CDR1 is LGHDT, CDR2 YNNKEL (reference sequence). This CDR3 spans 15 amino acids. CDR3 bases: TGTGCCAGCAGCTCGGGACAGCCCGGGCTCTACGAGCAGTACGTC. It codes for CASSSGQPGLYEQYV.

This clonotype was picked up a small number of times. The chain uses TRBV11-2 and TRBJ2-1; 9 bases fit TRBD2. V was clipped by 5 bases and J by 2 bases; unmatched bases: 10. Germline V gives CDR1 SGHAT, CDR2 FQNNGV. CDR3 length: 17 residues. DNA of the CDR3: TGTGCCAGCAGCCAGGACGGGCTAGCGGGAACCTACAATGAGCAGTTCTTC. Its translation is CASSQDGLAGTYNEQFF.

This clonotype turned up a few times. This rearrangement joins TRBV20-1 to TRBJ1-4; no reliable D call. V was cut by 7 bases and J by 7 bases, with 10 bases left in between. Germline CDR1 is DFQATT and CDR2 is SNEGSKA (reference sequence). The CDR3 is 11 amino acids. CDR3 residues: CSVRWVEKLFF. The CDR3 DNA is TGCAGTGTCCGATGGGTTGAAAAACTGTTTTTT.

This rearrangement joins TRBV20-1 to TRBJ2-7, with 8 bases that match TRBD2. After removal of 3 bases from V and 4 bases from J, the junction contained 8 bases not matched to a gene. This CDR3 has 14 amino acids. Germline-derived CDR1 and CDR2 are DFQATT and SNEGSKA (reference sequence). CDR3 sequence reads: CSASGGATSYEQYV. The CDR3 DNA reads TGCAGTGCTAGCGGGGGGGCTACGTCTTACGAGCAGTACGTC.

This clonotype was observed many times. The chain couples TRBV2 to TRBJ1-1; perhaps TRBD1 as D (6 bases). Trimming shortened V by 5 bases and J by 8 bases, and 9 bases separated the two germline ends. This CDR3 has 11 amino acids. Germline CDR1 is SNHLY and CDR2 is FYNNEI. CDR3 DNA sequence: TGTGCCAGCAGTTACGACAGGGAAGCTTTCTTT. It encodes CASSYDREAFF.

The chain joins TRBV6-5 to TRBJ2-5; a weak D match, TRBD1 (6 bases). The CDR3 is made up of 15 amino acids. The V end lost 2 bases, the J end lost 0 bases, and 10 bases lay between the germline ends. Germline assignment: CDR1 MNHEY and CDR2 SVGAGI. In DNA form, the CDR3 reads TGTGCCAGCAGTTACGCAGGGGCGAACCAAGAGACCCAGTACTTC. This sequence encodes CASSYAGANQETQYF.

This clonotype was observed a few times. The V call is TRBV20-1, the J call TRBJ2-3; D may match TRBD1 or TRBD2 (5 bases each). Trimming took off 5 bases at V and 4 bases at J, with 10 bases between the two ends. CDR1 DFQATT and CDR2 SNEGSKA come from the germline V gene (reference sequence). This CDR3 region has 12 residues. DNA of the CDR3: TGCAGTGCTGGGGACGGACCAGATACGCAGTATTTT. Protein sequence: CSAGDGPDTQYF.

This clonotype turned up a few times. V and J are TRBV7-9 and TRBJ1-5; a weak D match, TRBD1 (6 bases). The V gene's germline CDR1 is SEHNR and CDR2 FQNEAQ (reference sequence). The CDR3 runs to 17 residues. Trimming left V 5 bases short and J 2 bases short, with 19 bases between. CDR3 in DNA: TGTGCCAGCAGCGCAATCCAACGAGGGGGAGGCAATCAGCCCCAGCATTTT. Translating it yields CASSAIQRGGGNQPQHF.

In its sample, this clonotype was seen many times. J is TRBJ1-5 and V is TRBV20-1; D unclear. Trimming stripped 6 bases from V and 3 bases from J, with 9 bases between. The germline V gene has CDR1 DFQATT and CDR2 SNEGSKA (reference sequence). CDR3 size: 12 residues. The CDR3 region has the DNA TGCAGTGCCACATTTACCAATCAGCCCCAGCATTTT. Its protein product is CSATFTNQPQHF.

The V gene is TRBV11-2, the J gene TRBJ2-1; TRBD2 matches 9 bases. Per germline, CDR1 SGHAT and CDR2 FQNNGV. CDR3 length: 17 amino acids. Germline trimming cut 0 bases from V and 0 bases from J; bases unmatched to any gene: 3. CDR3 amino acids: CASSLEGLAPSYNEQFF. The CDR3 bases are TGTGCCAGCAGCTTAGAGGGACTAGCCCCCTCCTACAATGAGCAGTTCTTC.

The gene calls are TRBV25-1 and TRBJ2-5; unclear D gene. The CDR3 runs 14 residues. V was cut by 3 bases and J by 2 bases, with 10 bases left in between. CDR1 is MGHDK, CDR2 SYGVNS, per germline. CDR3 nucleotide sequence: TGTGCCAGCAGTGACGCTTTAACACAAGAGACCCAGTACTTC. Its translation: CASSDALTQETQYF.

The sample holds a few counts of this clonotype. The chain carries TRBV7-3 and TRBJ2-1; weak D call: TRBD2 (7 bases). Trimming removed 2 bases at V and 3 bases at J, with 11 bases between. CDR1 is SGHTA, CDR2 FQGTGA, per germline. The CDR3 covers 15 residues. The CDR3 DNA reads TGTGCCAGCAGCTTAGGGGGGGGCTTCTACAATGAGCAGTTCTTC. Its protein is CASSLGGGFYNEQFF. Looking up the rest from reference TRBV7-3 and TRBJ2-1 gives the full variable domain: GAGVSQTPSNKVTEKGKYVELRCDPISGHTALYWYRQSLGQGPEFLIYFQGTGAADDSGLPNDRFFAVRPEGSVSTLKIQRTERGDSAVYLCASSLGGGFYNEQFFGPGTRLTVL.

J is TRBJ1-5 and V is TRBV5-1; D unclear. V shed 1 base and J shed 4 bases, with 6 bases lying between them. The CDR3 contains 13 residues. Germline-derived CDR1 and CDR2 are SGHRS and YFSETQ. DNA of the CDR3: TGCGCCAGCAGCTTGTATGTGAATCAGCCCCAGCATTTT. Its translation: CASSLYVNQPQHF.

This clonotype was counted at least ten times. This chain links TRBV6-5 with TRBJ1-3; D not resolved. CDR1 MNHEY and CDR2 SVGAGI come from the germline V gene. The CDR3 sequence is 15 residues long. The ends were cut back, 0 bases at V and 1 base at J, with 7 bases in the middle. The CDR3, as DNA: TGTGCCAGCAGTTACTCGATGGCATCTGGAAACACCATATATTTT. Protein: CASSYSMASGNTIYF.

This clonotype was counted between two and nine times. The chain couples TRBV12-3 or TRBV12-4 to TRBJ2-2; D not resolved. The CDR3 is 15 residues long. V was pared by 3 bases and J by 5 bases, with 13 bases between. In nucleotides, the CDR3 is TGTGCCAGCAGTTTCGGCGGAAGTCAAACCGGGGAGCTGTTTTTT. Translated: CASSFGGSQTGELFF.

The chain's CDR3 is CASQGSSYNSPLHF. The CDR3 nucleotides are TGTGCCAGCCAGGGAAGCTCCTATAATTCACCCCTCCACTTT. This rearrangement joins TRBV7-9 to TRBJ1-6; a weak D match, TRBD1 (5 bases). V was pared by 8 bases and J by 0 bases, with 8 bases between. The CDR3 consists of 14 residues. Germline assignment: CDR1 SEHNR and CDR2 FQNEAQ (reference sequence).

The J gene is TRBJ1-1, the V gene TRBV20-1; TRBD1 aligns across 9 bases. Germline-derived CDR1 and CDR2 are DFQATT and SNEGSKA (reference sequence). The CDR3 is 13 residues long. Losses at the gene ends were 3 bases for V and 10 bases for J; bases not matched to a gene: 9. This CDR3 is CSASPYRGRGAFF. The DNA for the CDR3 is TGCAGTGCTAGCCCCTACAGGGGGCGCGGAGCTTTCTTT.

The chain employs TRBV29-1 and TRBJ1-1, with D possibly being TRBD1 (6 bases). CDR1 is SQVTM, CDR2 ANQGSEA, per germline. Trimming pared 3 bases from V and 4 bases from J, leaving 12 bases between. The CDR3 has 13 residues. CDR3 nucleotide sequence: TGCAGCGTTGATGTGGGGGCGGTCACTGAAGCTTTCTTT. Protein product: CSVDVGAVTEAFF.

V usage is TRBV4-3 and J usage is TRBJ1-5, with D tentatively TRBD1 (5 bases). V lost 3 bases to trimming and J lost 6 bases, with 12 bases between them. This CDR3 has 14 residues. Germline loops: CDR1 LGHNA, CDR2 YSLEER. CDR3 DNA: TGCGCCAGCAGCCAGGTTTTGGGGGGTCAGCCCCAGCATTTT. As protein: CASSQVLGGQPQHF.

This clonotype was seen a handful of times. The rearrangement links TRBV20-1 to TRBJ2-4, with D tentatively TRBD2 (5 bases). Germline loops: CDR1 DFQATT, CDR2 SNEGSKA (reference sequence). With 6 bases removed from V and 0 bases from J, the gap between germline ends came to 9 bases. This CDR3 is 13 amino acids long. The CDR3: CSAGDLAKNIQYF. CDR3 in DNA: TGCAGTGCGGGAGATCTAGCCAAAAACATTCAGTACTTC.

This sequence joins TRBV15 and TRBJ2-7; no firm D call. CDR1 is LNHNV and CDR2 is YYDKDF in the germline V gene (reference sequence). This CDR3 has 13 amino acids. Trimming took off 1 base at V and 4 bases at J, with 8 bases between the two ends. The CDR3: CATSRGGRYEQYV. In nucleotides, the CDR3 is TGTGCCACCAGCAGAGGAGGACGGTACGAGCAGTACGTC.

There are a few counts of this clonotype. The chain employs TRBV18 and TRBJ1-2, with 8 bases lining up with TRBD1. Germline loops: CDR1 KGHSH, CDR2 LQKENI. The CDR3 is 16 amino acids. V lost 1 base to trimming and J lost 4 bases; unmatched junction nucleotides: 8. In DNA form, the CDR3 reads TGTGCCAGCTCACCACTAGTGGCAGGGGGCGGCTATGGCTACACCTTC. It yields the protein CASSPLVAGGGYGYTF.